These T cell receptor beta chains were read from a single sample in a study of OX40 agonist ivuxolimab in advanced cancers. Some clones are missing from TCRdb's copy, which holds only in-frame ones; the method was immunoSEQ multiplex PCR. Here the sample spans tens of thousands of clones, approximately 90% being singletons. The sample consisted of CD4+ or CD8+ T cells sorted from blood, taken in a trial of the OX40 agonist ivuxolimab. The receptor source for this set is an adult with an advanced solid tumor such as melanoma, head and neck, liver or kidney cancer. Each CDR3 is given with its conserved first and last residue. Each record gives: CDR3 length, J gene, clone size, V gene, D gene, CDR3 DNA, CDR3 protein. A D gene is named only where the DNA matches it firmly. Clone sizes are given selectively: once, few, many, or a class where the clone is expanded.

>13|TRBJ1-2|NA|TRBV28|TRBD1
TGTGCCAGCAGGTCGCAGGGGGGCTATGGCTACACCTTC
CASRSQGGYGYTF
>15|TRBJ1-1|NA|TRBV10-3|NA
TGTGCCATCAGTGAGTCAGGGGGATTCAACACTGAAGCTTTCTTT
CAISESGGFNTEAFF
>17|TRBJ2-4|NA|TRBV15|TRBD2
TGTGCCACCAGCAGAGAGTCGACGGGAGGTCAGATGTACATTCAGTACTTC
CATSRESTGGQMYIQYF
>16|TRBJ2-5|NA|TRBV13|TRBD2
TGTGCCAGCAGCTCCCAGGGACTAGCGGCACAAGAGACCCAGTACTTC
CASSSQGLAAQETQYF
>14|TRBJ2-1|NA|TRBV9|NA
TGTGCCAGCAGCGTTCACGGGGCGAAGGATGAGCAGTTCTTC
CASSVHGAKDEQFF
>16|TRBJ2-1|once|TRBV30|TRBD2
TGTGCCTGGAGTTTCATAACTAGCGGGAGTACGAATGAGCAGTTCTTC
CAWSFITSGSTNEQFF
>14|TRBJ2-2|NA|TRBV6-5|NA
TGTGCCAGCAGTTACTCTAGCGAGGCCGGGGAGCTGTTTTTT
CASSYSSEAGELFF
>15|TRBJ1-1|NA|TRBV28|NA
TGTGCCAGCAGTTTTAAAGGACAGTATAGCACTGAAGCTTTCTTT
CASSFKGQYSTEAFF
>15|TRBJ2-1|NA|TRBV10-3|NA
TGTGCCATCAGTGAGGACCAGGGGCCCTACAATGAGCAGTTCTTC
CAISEDQGPYNEQFF
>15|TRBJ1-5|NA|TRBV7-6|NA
TGTGCCAGCAGCGCTTATGACGGTTGGAATCAGCCCCAGCATTTT
CASSAYDGWNQPQHF
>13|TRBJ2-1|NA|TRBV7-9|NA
TGTGCCAGCAGCTCATCTTGGGGGAGGGAGCAGTTCTTC
CASSSSWGREQFF
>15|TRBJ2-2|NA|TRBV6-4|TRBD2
TGTGCCAGCACCAACGGGACTAGCGATACCGGGGAGCTGTTTTTT
CASTNGTSDTGELFF
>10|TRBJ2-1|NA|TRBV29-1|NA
TGCAGCGACGGGGACAATGAGCAGTTCTTC
CSDGDNEQFF
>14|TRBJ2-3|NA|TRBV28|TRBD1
TGTGCCAGCAGTTCGTCCTCAGGGGGTGATACGCAGTATTTT
CASSSSSGGDTQYF
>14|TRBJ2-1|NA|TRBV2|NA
TGTGCCAGCAGTGATCAGTATGCCTACAATGAGCAGTTCTTC
CASSDQYAYNEQFF
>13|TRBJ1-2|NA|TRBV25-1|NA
TGTGCCAGCAGTGAAGAGGGACCGAGGGGCTACACCTTC
CASSEEGPRGYTF
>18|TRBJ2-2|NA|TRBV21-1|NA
TGTGCCAGCAGCAAGCTGACTAGGGAGGGTTCATGCACCGGGGAGCTGTTTTTT
CASSKLTREGSCTGELFF
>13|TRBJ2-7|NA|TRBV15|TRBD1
TGTGCCACCAGCCGCCGGGACAGGGTTTGGCAGTACTTC
CATSRRDRVWQYF
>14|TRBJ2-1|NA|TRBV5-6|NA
TGTGCCAGCAGCTCAGGAATTCTTACAAATGAGCAGTTCTTC
CASSSGILTNEQFF
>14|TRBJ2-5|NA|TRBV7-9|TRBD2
TGTGCCAGCAGCCCCCCCAAGGGACTAGCGGGGTGGGACTTC
CASSPPKGLAGWDF
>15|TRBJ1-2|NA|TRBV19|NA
TGTGCCAGTAGTACCGAAAGGGGCTCTGGTGCTGGCTACACCTTC
CASSTERGSGAGYTF
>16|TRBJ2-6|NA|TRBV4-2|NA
TGTGCCAGCAGCCAAGAGAGGGGCTCTGGGGCCAACGTCCTGACTTTC
CASSQERGSGANVLTF
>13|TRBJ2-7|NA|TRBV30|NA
TGTGCCTGGAGTGTAAGTAGCGAACAGGCCCCGTACTTC
CAWSVSSEQAPYF
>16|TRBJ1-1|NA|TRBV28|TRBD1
TGTGCCAGCAAGATATTAGGAGGGGGCGAAGACACTGAAGCTTTCTTT
CASKILGGGEDTEAFF
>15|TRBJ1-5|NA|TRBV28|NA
TGTGCCAGCAACCGGGGGGCCGCCGGCAATCAGCCCCAGCATTTT
CASNRGAAGNQPQHF
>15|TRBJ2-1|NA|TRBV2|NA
TGTGCCAGCAGTGGGGTTATCGGGTCCTACAATGAGCAGTTCTTC
CASSGVIGSYNEQFF
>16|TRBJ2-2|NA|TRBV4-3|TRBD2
TGCGCCAGCAGCCAAGCTAGCGGGAGTTTTACCGGGGAGCTGTTTTTT
CASSQASGSFTGELFF
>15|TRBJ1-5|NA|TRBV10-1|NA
TGCGCCAGCAGTGAACCGGGGCAGAGCAATCAGCCCCAGCATTTT
CASSEPGQSNQPQHF
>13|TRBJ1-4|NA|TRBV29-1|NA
TGCAGCGTTGAAGCGGGGAGTAAAGAAAAACTGTTTTTT
CSVEAGSKEKLFF
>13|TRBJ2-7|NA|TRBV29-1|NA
TGCAGCTCCCGGGAGCCCGGGTCCTACGAGCAGTACTTC
CSSREPGSYEQYF
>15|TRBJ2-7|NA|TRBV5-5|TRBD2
TGTGCCAGCAGCTTAAGCGGGAGCACCTCCTACGAGCAGTACTTC
CASSLSGSTSYEQYF
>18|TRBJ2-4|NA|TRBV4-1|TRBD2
TGCGCCAGCAGCCTCCTTATGGGGGGGACGATAGCCAAAAACATTCAGTACTTC
CASSLLMGGTIAKNIQYF
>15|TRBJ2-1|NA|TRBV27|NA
TGTGCCAGCTGGACCCGGGACGCGATTATGAATGAGCAGTTCTTC
CASWTRDAIMNEQFF
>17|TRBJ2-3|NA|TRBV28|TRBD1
TGTGCCAGCAGTTTAGGTTTGGGACAGGGGAACACAGATACGCAGTATTTT
CASSLGLGQGNTDTQYF
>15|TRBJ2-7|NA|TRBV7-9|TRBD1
TGTGCCAGCAGCTTGGGGACAGGCCCGGCCTACGAGCAGTACTTC
CASSLGTGPAYEQYF
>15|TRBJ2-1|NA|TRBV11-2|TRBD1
TGTGCCAGTTTAGGGGGGGACAGGGTTTTAGTTGAGCAGTTCTTC
CASLGGDRVLVEQFF
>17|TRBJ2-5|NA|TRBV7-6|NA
TGTGCCAGCAGCTTAGGAACGGGACAGGGACTAGCAGGGACCCAGTACTTC
CASSLGTGQGLAGTQYF
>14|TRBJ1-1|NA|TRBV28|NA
TGTGCCAGCAGTTCAGGCCAGAGAGACACTGAAGCTTTCTTT
CASSSGQRDTEAFF
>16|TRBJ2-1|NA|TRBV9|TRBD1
TGTGCCAGCAGCGTATTCGGGCAGGGACAGGGAAACGAGCAGTTCTTC
CASSVFGQGQGNEQFF
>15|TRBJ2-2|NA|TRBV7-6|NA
TGTGCCAGCAGCCGATCGGGACAGAACACCGGGGAGCTGTTTTTT
CASSRSGQNTGELFF
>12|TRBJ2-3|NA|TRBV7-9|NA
TGTGCCAGCAGCCCTTCCCAAGATACGCAGTATTTT
CASSPSQDTQYF
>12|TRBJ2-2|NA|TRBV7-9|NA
TGTGCCAGCAGCATCAGGACCGGGGAGCTGTTTTTT
CASSIRTGELFF
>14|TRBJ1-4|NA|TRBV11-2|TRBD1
TGTGCCAGCAGCACCGGGACAGGGGTTGAAAAACTGTTTTTT
CASSTGTGVEKLFF
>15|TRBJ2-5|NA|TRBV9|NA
TGTGCCAGCAGCCCTTTCGGGGGAAACCAAGAGACCCAGTACTTC
CASSPFGGNQETQYF
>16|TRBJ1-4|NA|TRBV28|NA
TGTGCCAGCAGTGTAGAACTCGGGACTGTTAATGAAAAACTGTTTTTT
CASSVELGTVNEKLFF